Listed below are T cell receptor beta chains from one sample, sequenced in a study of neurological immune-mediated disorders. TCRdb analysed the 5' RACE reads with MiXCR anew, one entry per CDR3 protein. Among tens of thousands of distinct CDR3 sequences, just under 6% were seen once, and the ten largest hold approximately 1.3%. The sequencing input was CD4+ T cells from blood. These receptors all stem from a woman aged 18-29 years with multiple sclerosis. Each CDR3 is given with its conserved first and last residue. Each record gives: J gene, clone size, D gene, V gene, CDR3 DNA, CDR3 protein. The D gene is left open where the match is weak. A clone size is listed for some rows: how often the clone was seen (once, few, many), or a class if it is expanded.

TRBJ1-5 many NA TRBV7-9 TGTGCCAGCAGCCGTGCAAGGAATCAGCCCCAGCATTTT CASSRARNQPQHF
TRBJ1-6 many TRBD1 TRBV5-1 TGCGCCAGCAGCTTGTCGGGACAGGGCCGTTCACCCCTCCACTTT CASSLSGQGRSPLHF
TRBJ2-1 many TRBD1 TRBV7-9 TGTGCCAGCAGCTTAGCGGAAGGGACAGGTTACAATGAGCAGTTCTTC CASSLAEGTGYNEQFF
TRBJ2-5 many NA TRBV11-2 TGTGCCAGCAGCTTAATATGGAGTATGGGAGAGACCCAGTACTTC CASSLIWSMGETQYF
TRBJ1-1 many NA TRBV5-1 TGCGCCAGCAGCATCGACAGGATGATCACTGAAGCTTTCTTT CASSIDRMITEAFF
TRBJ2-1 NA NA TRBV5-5 TGTGCCAGCAGCTTTGGCCCCACTAGCCCCTTCTACAATGAGCAGTTCTTC CASSFGPTSPFYNEQFF
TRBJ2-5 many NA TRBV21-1 TGTGCCAGCAGCAAAAAGGGGACAGCCCGTCGCAGAGAGACCCAGTACTTC CASSKKGTARRRETQYF
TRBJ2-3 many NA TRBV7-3 TGTGCCAGCAGCTTCCGCCCACTAGATACGCAGTATTTT CASSFRPLDTQYF
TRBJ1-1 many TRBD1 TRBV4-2 TGTGCCAGCAGCCAAGATCGAAGTGGAGGGGGCGAGTGGGTACGGGCCGCTGAAGCTTTCTTT CASSQDRSGGGEWVRAAEAFF
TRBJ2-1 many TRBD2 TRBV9 TGTGCCAGCAGCGTAGCGGACGGAGCGGGGGGGAATGAGCAGTTCTTC CASSVADGAGGNEQFF
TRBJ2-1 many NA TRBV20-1 TGCAGTATTAATGGAGTAACATCGGCTTTAGTTGAGCAGTTCTTC CSINGVTSALVEQFF
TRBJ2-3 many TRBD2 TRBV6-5 TGTGCCAGCAGTTACGCGGGGCTAGCGGGAGGCCAAGATACGCAGTATTTT CASSYAGLAGGQDTQYF
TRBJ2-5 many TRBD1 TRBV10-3 TGTGCCATCAGACCGGGACAGGGTCTCGAGACCCAGTACTTC CAIRPGQGLETQYF
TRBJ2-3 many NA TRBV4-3 TGCGCCAGCAGCTCCGTAGGGGCAGATACGCAGTATTTT CASSSVGADTQYF
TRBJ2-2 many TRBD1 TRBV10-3 TGTGCCATCAGGATAGGACAGGGGGCGGACACCGGGGAGCTGTTTTTT CAIRIGQGADTGELFF
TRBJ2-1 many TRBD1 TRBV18 TGTGCCAGCTCACAGGACAGGGACTACAATGAGCAGTTCTTC CASSQDRDYNEQFF
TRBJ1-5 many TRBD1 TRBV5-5 TGTGCCAGCAGCTGGACAGGGTTTAGCAATCAGCCCCAGCATTTT CASSWTGFSNQPQHF
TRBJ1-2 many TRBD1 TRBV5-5 TGTGCCAGCAGTGAAACAGGGGGTCCTGGCTATGGCTACACCTTC CASSETGGPGYGYTF
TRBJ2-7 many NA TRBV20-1 TGCAGTGCTGCCCTGGACTACGAGCAGTACTTC CSAALDYEQYF
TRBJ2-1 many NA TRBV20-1 TGCAGTGCTTGGGGTCCGTACAATGAGCAGTTCTTC CSAWGPYNEQFF
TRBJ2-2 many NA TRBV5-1 TGCGCCAGCAGCTCCCAAACCAGGGAAACCGGGGAGCTGTTTTTT CASSSQTRETGELFF
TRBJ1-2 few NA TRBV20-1 TGCAGTGCTAGACGTGGGGAGTCGGGCTATGGCTACACCTTC CSARRGESGYGYTF
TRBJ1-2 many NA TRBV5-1 TGCGCCAGCAGCCCAGACCTCAACTATGGCTACACCTTC CASSPDLNYGYTF
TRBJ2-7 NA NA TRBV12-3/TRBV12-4 TGTGCCAGCAGTTCTGGGACCCCCTACGAGCAGTACTTC CASSSGTPYEQYF
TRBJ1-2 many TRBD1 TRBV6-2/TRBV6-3 TGTGCCAGCAGTTACTCCATCCAGACAGGGAACTATGGCTACACCTTC CASSYSIQTGNYGYTF
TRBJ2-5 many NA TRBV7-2 TGTGCCAGCAGCTTAGTCGGGCGGATTCAAGAGACCCAGTACTTC CASSLVGRIQETQYF
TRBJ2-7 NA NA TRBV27 TGTGCCAGCAGTGCCAACAGGGACGAGCAGTACTTC CASSANRDEQYF
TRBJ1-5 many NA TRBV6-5 TGTGCCAGCAGTTACTCGGGGCCTAATCAGCCCCAGCATTTT CASSYSGPNQPQHF
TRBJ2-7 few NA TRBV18 TGTGCCAGCTCACCACCGATACGGAACTACGAGCAGTACTTC CASSPPIRNYEQYF
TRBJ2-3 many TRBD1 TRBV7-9 TGTGCCAGCAGCGCGGACAGGGGAGGCACAGATACGCAGTATTTT CASSADRGGTDTQYF
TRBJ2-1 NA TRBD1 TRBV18 TGTGCCAGCTCACCACCGGGACAGAGCTCCTACAATGAGCAGTTCTTC CASSPPGQSSYNEQFF
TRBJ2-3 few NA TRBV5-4 TGTGCCAGCAGCTGGAAGACGGGAGATACGCAGTATTTT CASSWKTGDTQYF
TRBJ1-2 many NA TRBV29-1 TGCAGCGTCGCAGGGGTTAGGTATGGCTACACCTTC CSVAGVRYGYTF
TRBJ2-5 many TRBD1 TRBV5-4 TGTGCCAGCAGGTGGGACAGGGGATTGTCGTTAGAGACCCAGTACTTC CASRWDRGLSLETQYF
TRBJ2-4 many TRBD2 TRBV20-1 TGCAGTGCACCGGGGGGTACAATGAACATTCAGTACTTC CSAPGGTMNIQYF
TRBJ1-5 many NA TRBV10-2 TGCGCCAGCAGCCTGAGTCGAGTAGGTGTTGGCAATCAGCCCCAGCATTTT CASSLSRVGVGNQPQHF
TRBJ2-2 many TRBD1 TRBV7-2 TGTGCCAGCAGCCCGCGGACAGGGAGGGAGCTGTTTTTT CASSPRTGRELFF
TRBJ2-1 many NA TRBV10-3 TGTGCCATCAGTGTAGAAGGGAAAACCTACAATGAGCAGTTCTTC CAISVEGKTYNEQFF
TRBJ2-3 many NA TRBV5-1 TGCGCCAGCAGCCCGGGAAACGTCGGCACAGATACGCAGTATTTT CASSPGNVGTDTQYF
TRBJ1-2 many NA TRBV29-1 TGCAGCGTCGCACCTCTGTTAGCTAACTATGGCTACACCTTC CSVAPLLANYGYTF
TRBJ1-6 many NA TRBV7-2 TGTGCCAGCAGCTTAGTACCGGGGGGTTCACCCCTCCACTTT CASSLVPGGSPLHF
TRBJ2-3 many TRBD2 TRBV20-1 TGCAGTGCCGGACTAGCGGGAGATGCAGATACGCAGTATTTT CSAGLAGDADTQYF
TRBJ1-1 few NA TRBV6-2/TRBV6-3 TGTGCCAGCAGTTACCCTTACAAGGAAGCTTTCTTT CASSYPYKEAFF
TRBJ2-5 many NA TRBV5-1 TGCGCCAGCAGCTTGGGGGATCTCCAAGAGACCCAGTACTTC CASSLGDLQETQYF